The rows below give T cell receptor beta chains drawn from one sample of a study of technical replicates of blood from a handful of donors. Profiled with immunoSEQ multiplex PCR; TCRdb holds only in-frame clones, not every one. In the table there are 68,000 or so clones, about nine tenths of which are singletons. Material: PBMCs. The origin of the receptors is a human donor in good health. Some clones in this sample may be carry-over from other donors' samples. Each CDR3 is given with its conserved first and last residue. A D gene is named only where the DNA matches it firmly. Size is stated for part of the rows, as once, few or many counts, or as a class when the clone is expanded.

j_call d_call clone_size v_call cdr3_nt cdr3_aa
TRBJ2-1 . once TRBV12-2 TGTGCAAGTCGCTTAGGGGAGTATGAGCAGTTCTTC CASRLGEYEQFF
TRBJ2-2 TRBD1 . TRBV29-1 TGCAGCGTTGACGAAACAGGGGGCACCGGGGAGCTGTTTTTT CSVDETGGTGELFF
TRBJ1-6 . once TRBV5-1 TGCGCCAGCAGCTTGGGTGTCGCGGGGTATGGGAATTCACCCCTCCACTTT CASSLGVAGYGNSPLHF
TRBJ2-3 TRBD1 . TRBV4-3 TGCGCCAGCAGCCAAGCCAGAGGGACAGGGGGGCAGTATTTT CASSQARGTGGQYF
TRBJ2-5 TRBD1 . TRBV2 TGTGCCAGCAGATCCGGGACAGGAGCACAAAAGGAGACCCAGTACTTC CASRSGTGAQKETQYF
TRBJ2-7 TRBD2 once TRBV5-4 TGTGCCAGCAGCTTCGGGGGGTCCTCCTACGAGCAGTACTTC CASSFGGSSYEQYF
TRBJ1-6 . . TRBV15 TGTGCCACCAGCAGGGATAGGACAGATACCCATTCACCCCTCCACTTT CATSRDRTDTHSPLHF
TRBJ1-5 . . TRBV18 TGTGCCAGCTCACCACAGCCAGGGGTCGGCAATCAGCCCCAGCATTTT CASSPQPGVGNQPQHF
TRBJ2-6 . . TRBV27 TGTGCCAGCAGCCAAGGGGTCGGGGCCAACGTCCTGACTTTC CASSQGVGANVLTF
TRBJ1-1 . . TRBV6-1 TGTGCCAGCAGTGAACTTGCCGGAGGGACTGAAGCTTTCTTT CASSELAGGTEAFF
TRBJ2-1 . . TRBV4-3 TGCGCCAGCAGCCTCGGGACTGCCAACAATGAGCAGTTCTTC CASSLGTANNEQFF
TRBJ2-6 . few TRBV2 TGTGCCAGCAGTTCACAGGGCGGCGGGGCCAACGTCCTGACTTTC CASSSQGGGANVLTF
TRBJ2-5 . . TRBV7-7 TGTGCCAGCAGCTCGGGAGAGACCCAGTACTTC CASSSGETQYF
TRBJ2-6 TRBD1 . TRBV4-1 TGCGCCAGCAGCCTAACAGGGGGCGGAGGGGCCAACGTCCTGACTTTC CASSLTGGGGANVLTF
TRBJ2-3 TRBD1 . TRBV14 TGTGCCAGCAGCCAAGATCTCGGACAGGGAAGAGATACGCAGTATTTT CASSQDLGQGRDTQYF
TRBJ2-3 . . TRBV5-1 TGCGCCAGCAGCTTGGCCGGCACAGATACGCAGTATTTT CASSLAGTDTQYF
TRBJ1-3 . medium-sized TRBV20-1 TGCAGTGCGCGAGATGGAAACACCATATATTTT CSARDGNTIYF
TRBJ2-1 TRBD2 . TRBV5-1 TGCGCCAGCAGCTGGCTGACTAGCACGTACAATGAGCAGTTCTTC CASSWLTSTYNEQFF
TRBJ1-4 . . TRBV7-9 TGTGCCAGCAGCTTAGTAGGCGGAGAAAAACTGTTTTTT CASSLVGGEKLFF
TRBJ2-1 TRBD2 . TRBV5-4 TGTGCCAGCAGTCGCGGGAGTGAGTCCTACAATGAGCAGTTCTTC CASSRGSESYNEQFF
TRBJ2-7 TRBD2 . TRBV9 TGTGCCAGCAGCGTAGTGAGCGGGAGCCCCGAGCAGTACTTC CASSVVSGSPEQYF
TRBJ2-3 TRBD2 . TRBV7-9 TGTGCCAGCAGAATGGGCGGGAGGCCCAGGGATACGCAGTATTTT CASRMGGRPRDTQYF
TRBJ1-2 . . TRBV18 TGTGCCAGCTCACCAAAGGGCAGGGAATTATATGGCTACACCTTC CASSPKGRELYGYTF
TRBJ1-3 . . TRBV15 TGTGCCACCAGCAGAGGCACAGCAAGCTCTGGAAACACCATATATTTT CATSRGTASSGNTIYF
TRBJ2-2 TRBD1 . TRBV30 TGTGCCTGGGCTGACAGGGTCGACGGGGAGCTGTTTTTT CAWADRVDGELFF
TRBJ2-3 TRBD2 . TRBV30 TGTGCCTGGAGTCTAGCGGGAGCAGATACGCAGTATTTT CAWSLAGADTQYF
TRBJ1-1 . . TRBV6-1 TGTGCCAGCAGTGAGACAGCGAACACTGAAGCTTTCTTT CASSETANTEAFF
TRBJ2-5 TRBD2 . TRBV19 TGTGCCAGTAGTATCCGGACTAGCGGGAATGGGGGGACCCAGTACTTC CASSIRTSGNGGTQYF
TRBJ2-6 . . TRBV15 TGTGCCACCAGCAGACCTACAGGGTCTGGGGCCAACGTCCTGACTTTC CATSRPTGSGANVLTF
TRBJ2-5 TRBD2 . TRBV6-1 TGTGCCAGCGATAGCGGGAGTGTTCAAGAGACCCAGTACTTC CASDSGSVQETQYF
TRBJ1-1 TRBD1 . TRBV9 TGTGCCAGCAGCGTTAGCCCGACAGGGAGGAACACTGAAGCTTTCTTT CASSVSPTGRNTEAFF
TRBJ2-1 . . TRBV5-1 TGCGCCAGCAGCTTTGTCAGCTACAATGAGCAGTTCTTC CASSFVSYNEQFF